This paragraph reports one T cell receptor beta chain. Assay: immunoSEQ multiplex PCR; the TCRdb copy retains only in-frame clones and omits some. The table records fewer than 150,000 clones, approximately 92% of them present only once. This sample is part of a study of control samples from healthy donors and cancer patients. The CDR3 has 12 residues. The sequence was obtained from a young man in good health. The V call is TRBV12-3 or TRBV12-4, the J call TRBJ2-2, with D possibly TRBD1 on 6 matching bases. The material sequenced was blood. The CDR3 loop is CVVGRGAGELFF. In DNA form, the CDR3 reads TGTGTCGTGGGCAGGGGTGCCGGGGAGCTGTTTTTT.